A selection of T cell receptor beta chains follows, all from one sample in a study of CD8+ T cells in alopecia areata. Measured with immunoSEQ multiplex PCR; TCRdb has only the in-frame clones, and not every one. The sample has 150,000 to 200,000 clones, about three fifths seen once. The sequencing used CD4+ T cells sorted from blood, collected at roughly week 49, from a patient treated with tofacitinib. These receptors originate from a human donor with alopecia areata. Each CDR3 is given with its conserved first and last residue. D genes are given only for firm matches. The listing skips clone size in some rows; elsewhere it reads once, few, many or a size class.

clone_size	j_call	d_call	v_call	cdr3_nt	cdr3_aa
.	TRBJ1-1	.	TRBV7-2	TGTGCCAGCAGCCTGATAGGACCGAACACTGAAGCTTTCTTT	CASSLIGPNTEAFF
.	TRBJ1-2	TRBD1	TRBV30	TGTGCCTGGAGGAAGGGGGCCGATGGCTACACCTTC	CAWRKGADGYTF
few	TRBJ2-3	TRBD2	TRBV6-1	TGTGCCAGCAGTGGTAGCGGGGGAAGCACAGATACGCAGTATTTT	CASSGSGGSTDTQYF
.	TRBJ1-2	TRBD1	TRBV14	TGTGCCAGCAGCCTATATACAGGGGCGCGGAGCTATGGCTACACCTTC	CASSLYTGARSYGYTF
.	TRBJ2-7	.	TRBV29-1	TGCAGCGTTGAAGGGGGCGGCGAGCAGTACTTC	CSVEGGGEQYF
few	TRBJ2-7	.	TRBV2	TGTGCCAGCAGTGTCCAGGTCCCCTACGAGCAGTACTTC	CASSVQVPYEQYF
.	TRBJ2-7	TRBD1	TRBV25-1	TGTGCCAGCAGTGAAGGGCCAGGGGGCGAGCAGTACTTC	CASSEGPGGEQYF
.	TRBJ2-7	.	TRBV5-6	TGTGCCAGCAGCTCATCCGCCGGGACATCACGTACGTTC	CASSSSAGTSRTF
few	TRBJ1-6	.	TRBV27	TGTGCCAGCAGTTTAGATGTCTTTAATTCACCCCTCCACTTT	CASSLDVFNSPLHF
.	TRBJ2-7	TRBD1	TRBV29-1	TGCAGCGTTGACTTCGAAGGGACAGGGCTCTACGAGCAGTACTTC	CSVDFEGTGLYEQYF
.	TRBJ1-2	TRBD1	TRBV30	TGTGCCTGGAGTTTATCCAGGGGGCAATTCTATGGCTACACCTTC	CAWSLSRGQFYGYTF
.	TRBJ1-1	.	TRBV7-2	TGTGCCAGCAGCTCCCTAGAAAGTAAATCTAGGTTGGGGGCTTTCTTT	CASSSLESKSRLGAFF
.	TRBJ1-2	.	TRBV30	TGTGCCTGGACCTTACCCCCAGGGCCCGGCTACACCTTC	CAWTLPPGPGYTF
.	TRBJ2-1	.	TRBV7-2	TGTGCCAGCAGCTTAGCGGGGCAGGGCTACCAGCAGTTCTTC	CASSLAGQGYQQFF
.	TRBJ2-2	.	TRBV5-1	TGCGCCAGCAGCTTGGTAGGGGACGGCACCGGGGAGCTGTTTTTT	CASSLVGDGTGELFF
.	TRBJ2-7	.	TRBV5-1	TGCGCCAGCAGCTCAGACAGGACGATAACCTACGAGCAGTACTTC	CASSSDRTITYEQYF
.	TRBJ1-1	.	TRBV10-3	TGTGCCATCACCGTTGCAGAGAACACTGAAGCTTTCTTT	CAITVAENTEAFF
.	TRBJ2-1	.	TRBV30	TGTGCCTGGAGTGTAGGGGGTTTAGATGAGCAGTTCTTC	CAWSVGGLDEQFF